This TCR beta chain was sequenced in a study of human T cells and chemical hapten exposure. TCRdb redid the calling of the RACE reads with MiXCR, one entry per CDR3 protein. In the table there are tens of thousands of distinct CDR3 sequences, about 3.5% of which are singletons. The time point was: patch test 2, 6 weeks after DPC sensitization. This sample's treatment: therapeutic diphenylcyclopropenone sensitization with weekly scalp DPC. Deletions cut 4 bases from V and 2 bases from J, with 18 bases between. Germline CDR1 and CDR2: MNHNY and SVGAGI (reference sequence). The CDR3 runs 16 residues. The chain carries TRBV6-6 and TRBJ2-7, with D possibly TRBD1 on 6 matching bases. Sequenced here: whole blood, sampled in connection with sensitization to the hapten diphenylcyclopropenone (DPC). The sequence derives from a middle-aged man with alopecia areata. Some clones in this sample may be carry-over from other donors' samples. The CDR3 protein is CASSSGRRQETYEQYF. Here the CDR3 DNA reads TGTGCCAGCAGTTCCGGGCGGCGACAGGAGACCTACGAGCAGTACTTC.